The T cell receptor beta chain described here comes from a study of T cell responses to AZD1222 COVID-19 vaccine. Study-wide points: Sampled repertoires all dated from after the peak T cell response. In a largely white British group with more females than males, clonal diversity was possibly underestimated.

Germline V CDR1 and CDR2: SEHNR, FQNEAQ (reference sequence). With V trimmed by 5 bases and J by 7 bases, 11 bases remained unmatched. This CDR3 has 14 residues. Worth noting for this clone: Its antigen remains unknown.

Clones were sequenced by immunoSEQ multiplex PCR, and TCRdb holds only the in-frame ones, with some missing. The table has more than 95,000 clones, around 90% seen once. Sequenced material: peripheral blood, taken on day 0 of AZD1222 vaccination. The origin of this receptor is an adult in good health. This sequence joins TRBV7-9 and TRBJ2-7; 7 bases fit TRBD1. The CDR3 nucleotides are TGTGCCAGCAGCGCCCGGACAGGTATCGGGGAGCAGTACTTC. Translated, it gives CASSARTGIGEQYF.